The 3 T cell receptor beta chains below all came from one sample that was sequenced in a study of Tregs in tolerant kidney transplant recipients. Using immunoSEQ multiplex PCR, the repertoire was profiled, and TCRdb retains in-frame clones only, with some absent. The sample records tens of thousands of clones, 85% to 95% being singletons. Specimen: CD8+ T cells from blood. Receptors were obtained from a human donor in good health.

The rearrangement uses TRBV6-5 and TRBJ2-7, with TRBD1 as a possible D gene (5 bases). CDR1 is MNHEY, CDR2 SVGAGI, per germline. Trimming took off 4 bases at V and 0 bases at J, with 10 bases between the two ends. The CDR3 has 14 amino acids. In DNA, the CDR3 is TGTGCCAGCAGTTCCCAGGGCCTCTCCTACGAGCAGTACTTC. Translation gives CASSSQGLSYEQYF.

The chain carries TRBV6-1 and TRBJ1-1; D is possibly TRBD1 (5 bases). This CDR3 comprises 16 residues. V dropped 2 bases and J dropped 3 bases, with 16 bases sitting between them. Germline V gives CDR1 MNHNS, CDR2 SASEGT. CDR3 DNA sequence: TGTGCCAGCAGTGAACCCTACACCGGAGGGGACACTGAAGCTTTCTTT. This gives the protein CASSEPYTGGDTEAFF.

The genes are TRBV4-1 and TRBJ1-4; D not certain. CDR3 length equals 15 residues. CDR1 and CDR2 from the germline V gene are MGHRA and YSYEKL. Trimming shortened V by 4 bases and J by 4 bases, and 13 bases separated the two germline ends. CDR3 loop: CASSRWTGGNEKLFF. The CDR3 nucleotides read TGCGCCAGCAGCCGTTGGACGGGTGGTAATGAAAAACTGTTTTTT.